Listed below are T cell receptor beta chains from one sample, sequenced in a study of shared clonotypes between healthy human individuals. Libraries were prepared by immunoSEQ multiplex PCR; TCRdb keeps only in-frame clonotypes and omits some of them. The sample includes around 700,000 clones, roughly 78% of them seen just once. The source material was memory CD4+ T cells sorted from blood. The receptors originated from a woman aged 25 to 39 in good health. The CDR3 runs from the conserved cysteine through the conserved F or W. D genes are given only for firm matches. Some rows have no size entry. The others give once, few or many, or a class for an expanded clone.

clone size: NA
V gene: TRBV14
J gene: TRBJ2-6
D gene: TRBD2
CDR3 protein: CASSRGGYSGANVLTF
CDR3 DNA: TGTGCCAGCAGCCGGGGGGGTTACTCTGGGGCCAACGTCCTGACTTTC

clone size: NA
V gene: TRBV29-1
J gene: TRBJ1-1
D gene: NA
CDR3 protein: CSVDQGRNTEAFF
CDR3 DNA: TGCAGCGTTGATCAGGGTCGGAACACTGAAGCTTTCTTT

clone size: NA
V gene: TRBV19
J gene: TRBJ1-5
D gene: NA
CDR3 protein: CASSISGDSGRDQPQHF
CDR3 DNA: TGTGCCAGTAGTATATCAGGAGACAGCGGACGCGATCAGCCCCAGCATTTT

clone size: NA
V gene: TRBV11-2
J gene: TRBJ2-7
D gene: NA
CDR3 protein: CASSLISYEQYF
CDR3 DNA: TGTGCCAGCAGCTTAATCTCCTACGAGCAGTACTTC

clone size: NA
V gene: TRBV18
J gene: TRBJ2-1
D gene: NA
CDR3 protein: CASSPPGPVLEQFF
CDR3 DNA: TGTGCCAGCTCACCACCGGGGCCTGTACTGGAGCAGTTCTTC

clone size: NA
V gene: TRBV11-2
J gene: TRBJ2-1
D gene: NA
CDR3 protein: CASSSPRGGADRRGPEQFF
CDR3 DNA: TGTGCCAGCAGCTCCCCGAGGGGGGGGGCAGATCGACGCGGGCCCGAGCAGTTCTTC

clone size: NA
V gene: TRBV4-2
J gene: TRBJ2-7
D gene: TRBD2
CDR3 protein: CASSQDGQGGYEQYF
CDR3 DNA: TGTGCCAGCAGCCAAGATGGGCAGGGAGGGTACGAGCAGTACTTC

clone size: NA
V gene: TRBV7-9
J gene: TRBJ1-4
D gene: NA
CDR3 protein: CASSSVPHEKLFF
CDR3 DNA: TGTGCCAGCAGCTCAGTTCCCCATGAAAAACTGTTTTTT

clone size: NA
V gene: TRBV5-6
J gene: TRBJ2-7
D gene: TRBD1
CDR3 protein: CASSRPGQGPHEQYF
CDR3 DNA: TGTGCCAGCAGCCGCCCGGGACAGGGACCCCACGAGCAGTACTTC

clone size: once
V gene: TRBV7-9
J gene: TRBJ1-1
D gene: TRBD1
CDR3 protein: CASSTTGGGEAFF
CDR3 DNA: TGTGCCAGCAGTACGACAGGGGGCGGTGAAGCTTTCTTT

clone size: NA
V gene: TRBV5-1
J gene: TRBJ2-4
D gene: TRBD2
CDR3 protein: CASSPGLAVEKNIQYF
CDR3 DNA: TGCGCCAGCAGCCCGGGACTAGCGGTTGAGAAAAACATTCAGTACTTC

clone size: NA
V gene: TRBV11-2
J gene: TRBJ2-3
D gene: NA
CDR3 protein: CASSLWETAQYF
CDR3 DNA: TGTGCCAGCAGCCTTTGGGAGACGGCGCAGTATTTT

clone size: NA
V gene: TRBV5-1
J gene: TRBJ2-2
D gene: TRBD1
CDR3 protein: CASSLALVKDREDTGELFF
CDR3 DNA: TGCGCCAGCAGCTTGGCCCTAGTTAAGGACAGGGAGGACACCGGGGAGCTGTTTTTT

clone size: NA
V gene: TRBV19
J gene: TRBJ1-1
D gene: NA
CDR3 protein: CASSTQGDTEAFF
CDR3 DNA: TGTGCCAGTAGTACACAAGGAGACACTGAAGCTTTCTTT

clone size: NA
V gene: TRBV7-2
J gene: TRBJ1-5
D gene: NA
CDR3 protein: CASSPGQTNYQPQHF
CDR3 DNA: TGTGCCAGCAGCCCAGGACAGACTAACTATCAGCCCCAGCATTTT

clone size: NA
V gene: TRBV11-2
J gene: TRBJ2-3
D gene: NA
CDR3 protein: CASSPKVGVVTDTQYF
CDR3 DNA: TGTGCCAGCAGCCCAAAGGTCGGTGTCGTAACAGATACGCAGTATTTT

clone size: once
V gene: TRBV27
J gene: TRBJ1-1
D gene: NA
CDR3 protein: CASSLLQDPNTEAFF
CDR3 DNA: TGTGCCAGCAGTTTGTTACAGGATCCGAACACTGAAGCTTTCTTT

clone size: NA
V gene: TRBV7-9
J gene: TRBJ1-3
D gene: NA
CDR3 protein: CASSSLSSGNTIYF
CDR3 DNA: TGTGCCAGCAGCTCATTGAGCTCTGGAAACACCATATATTTT

clone size: NA
V gene: TRBV28
J gene: TRBJ2-7
D gene: NA
CDR3 protein: CASSWPTGLSYEQYF
CDR3 DNA: TGTGCCAGCAGTTGGCCGACAGGCCTATCCTACGAGCAGTACTTC

clone size: NA
V gene: TRBV10-2
J gene: TRBJ1-1
D gene: NA
CDR3 protein: CASTGLGNTEAFF
CDR3 DNA: TGCGCCAGCACTGGTCTCGGGAACACTGAAGCTTTCTTT

clone size: NA
V gene: TRBV9
J gene: TRBJ2-2
D gene: TRBD2
CDR3 protein: CASSVVGGSLTGELFF
CDR3 DNA: TGTGCCAGCAGCGTAGTGGGCGGGAGTTTGACCGGGGAGCTGTTTTTT

clone size: NA
V gene: TRBV10-1
J gene: TRBJ2-3
D gene: NA
CDR3 protein: CASSPYFAQDTQYF
CDR3 DNA: TGCGCCAGCAGTCCCTACTTCGCTCAAGATACGCAGTATTTT

clone size: NA
V gene: TRBV28
J gene: TRBJ1-1
D gene: NA
CDR3 protein: CASSSHSGITEAFF
CDR3 DNA: TGTGCCAGCAGTTCGCACAGTGGGATAACTGAAGCTTTCTTT

clone size: few
V gene: TRBV30
J gene: TRBJ2-1
D gene: NA
CDR3 protein: CAWSVIGREQFF
CDR3 DNA: TGTGCCTGGAGTGTAATTGGCCGAGAGCAGTTCTTC

clone size: NA
V gene: TRBV5-1
J gene: TRBJ2-1
D gene: TRBD2
CDR3 protein: CASSLVTSAYYNEQFF
CDR3 DNA: TGCGCCAGCAGCTTGGTAACTAGCGCCTACTACAATGAGCAGTTCTTC

clone size: NA
V gene: TRBV28
J gene: TRBJ2-3
D gene: NA
CDR3 protein: CASSPSVGTDTQYF
CDR3 DNA: TGTGCCAGCAGCCCATCTGTTGGCACAGATACGCAGTATTTT

clone size: few
V gene: TRBV5-1
J gene: TRBJ1-1
D gene: NA
CDR3 protein: CASSLTGMRTEAFF
CDR3 DNA: TGCGCCAGCAGCTTGACAGGGATGAGAACTGAAGCTTTCTTT

clone size: NA
V gene: TRBV2
J gene: TRBJ1-2
D gene: NA
CDR3 protein: CASSVTMTAYSGYTF
CDR3 DNA: TGTGCCAGCAGTGTTACCATGACAGCATACTCTGGCTACACCTTC

clone size: NA
V gene: TRBV7-9
J gene: TRBJ2-7
D gene: NA
CDR3 protein: CASSLVETGEQYF
CDR3 DNA: TGTGCCAGCAGCTTAGTTGAGACTGGCGAGCAGTACTTC

clone size: NA
V gene: TRBV6-6
J gene: TRBJ1-5
D gene: NA
CDR3 protein: CASSHEGVYQPQHF
CDR3 DNA: TGTGCCAGCAGTCACGAGGGGGTATATCAGCCCCAGCATTTT

clone size: NA
V gene: TRBV6-1
J gene: TRBJ1-1
D gene: NA
CDR3 protein: CASSDKGLPNTEAFF
CDR3 DNA: TGTGCCAGCAGTGATAAGGGGTTACCGAACACTGAAGCTTTCTTT

clone size: few
V gene: TRBV28
J gene: TRBJ2-3
D gene: TRBD2
CDR3 protein: CASLSGGRWTDTQYF
CDR3 DNA: TGTGCCAGCTTATCCGGCGGGAGATGGACAGATACGCAGTATTTT

clone size: once
V gene: TRBV29-1
J gene: TRBJ2-1
D gene: TRBD2
CDR3 protein: CSGTGTSDSFYNEQFF
CDR3 DNA: TGCAGCGGGACCGGGACTAGCGATTCCTTCTACAATGAGCAGTTCTTC

clone size: few
V gene: TRBV28
J gene: TRBJ1-4
D gene: TRBD1
CDR3 protein: CASSHPTGATNEKLFF
CDR3 DNA: TGTGCCAGCAGTCACCCGACAGGGGCAACTAATGAAAAACTGTTTTTT

clone size: NA
V gene: TRBV15
J gene: TRBJ2-7
D gene: NA
CDR3 protein: CATSRDKHVDAYEQYF
CDR3 DNA: TGTGCCACCAGCAGAGATAAGCACGTGGACGCCTACGAGCAGTACTTC

clone size: NA
V gene: TRBV18
J gene: TRBJ1-2
D gene: TRBD1
CDR3 protein: CASSLQGAKGYTF
CDR3 DNA: TGTGCCAGCTCACTACAGGGGGCTAAAGGCTACACCTTC

clone size: few
V gene: TRBV25-1
J gene: TRBJ1-1
D gene: NA
CDR3 protein: CASSVSMTEAFF
CDR3 DNA: TGTGCCAGCAGTGTCTCTATGACTGAAGCTTTCTTT

clone size: NA
V gene: TRBV7-6
J gene: TRBJ2-7
D gene: TRBD1
CDR3 protein: CASSLVPGQSSEQYF
CDR3 DNA: TGTGCCAGCAGCTTAGTACCGGGACAGAGCTCCGAGCAGTACTTC

clone size: NA
V gene: TRBV18
J gene: TRBJ2-6
D gene: NA
CDR3 protein: CASSPDSLGANVLTF
CDR3 DNA: TGTGCCAGCTCACCCGACAGTCTGGGCGCCAACGTCCTGACTTTC

clone size: many
V gene: TRBV7-8
J gene: TRBJ1-3
D gene: NA
CDR3 protein: CASSLDISGNTIYF
CDR3 DNA: TGTGCCAGCAGCTTAGATATTTCTGGAAACACCATATATTTT

clone size: NA
V gene: TRBV27
J gene: TRBJ1-5
D gene: NA
CDR3 protein: CASSLSAGNQPQHF
CDR3 DNA: TGTGCCAGCAGTTTAAGTGCAGGGAATCAGCCCCAGCATTTT

clone size: NA
V gene: TRBV5-5
J gene: TRBJ2-6
D gene: NA
CDR3 protein: CASIAQSRANVLTF
CDR3 DNA: TGTGCCAGCATCGCACAAAGTCGGGCCAACGTCCTGACTTTC

clone size: NA
V gene: TRBV5-1
J gene: TRBJ2-7
D gene: TRBD2
CDR3 protein: CASSLVAGNPYEQYF
CDR3 DNA: TGCGCCAGCAGCTTAGTAGCGGGGAACCCCTACGAGCAGTACTTC

clone size: NA
V gene: TRBV28
J gene: TRBJ2-7
D gene: TRBD2
CDR3 protein: CASTLGGFPYEQYF
CDR3 DNA: TGTGCCAGCACCTTGGGGGGGTTCCCCTACGAGCAGTACTTC

clone size: NA
V gene: TRBV28
J gene: TRBJ2-7
D gene: NA
CDR3 protein: CASSRGPYEQYF
CDR3 DNA: TGTGCCAGCAGCCGCGGTCCCTACGAGCAGTACTTC

clone size: NA
V gene: TRBV6-6
J gene: TRBJ2-4
D gene: TRBD2
CDR3 protein: CASGGGEGKNIQYF
CDR3 DNA: TGTGCCAGCGGGGGGGGAGAGGGAAAAAACATTCAGTACTTC